This T cell receptor (beta chain) emerged from a study of blood T cell repertoires in COVID-19. Study-wide background: Nucleic acid was either cDNA or gDNA, and it came from T cells, B-cell-depleted T cells, or PBMCs.

Per the germline V gene, CDR1 is SNHLY and CDR2 is FYNNEI. V dropped 10 bases and J dropped 1 base, with 16 bases sitting between them. This CDR3 is 14 amino acids long. The cohort comprised adults aged about 18 to 100 years residing in approximately 25 US areas. Clinical histories supplied by participants themselves formed the basis of cohort assignment. Donors in Cohort 3 who had recovered were those with two negative PCRs, healthcare professional clearance, or resolution of their symptoms. Clones were read by immunoSEQ multiplex PCR, and TCRdb kept only the in-frame ones, dropping some. The sample comprises approximately 440,000 clones, around 91% of which are singletons, and roughly 0.66% rests with the top ten.

This sequence originates from a young man who had recovered from COVID-19. Sequencing used PBMCs or T cells enriched from blood (not recorded which). This sequence joins TRBV2 and TRBJ1-1; D perhaps matches TRBD1 (6 bases). The CDR3 nucleotides read TGTGCCACCCCCGGACAGAACACGAACACTGAAGCTTTCTTT. Amino acid sequence: CATPGQNTNTEAFF.